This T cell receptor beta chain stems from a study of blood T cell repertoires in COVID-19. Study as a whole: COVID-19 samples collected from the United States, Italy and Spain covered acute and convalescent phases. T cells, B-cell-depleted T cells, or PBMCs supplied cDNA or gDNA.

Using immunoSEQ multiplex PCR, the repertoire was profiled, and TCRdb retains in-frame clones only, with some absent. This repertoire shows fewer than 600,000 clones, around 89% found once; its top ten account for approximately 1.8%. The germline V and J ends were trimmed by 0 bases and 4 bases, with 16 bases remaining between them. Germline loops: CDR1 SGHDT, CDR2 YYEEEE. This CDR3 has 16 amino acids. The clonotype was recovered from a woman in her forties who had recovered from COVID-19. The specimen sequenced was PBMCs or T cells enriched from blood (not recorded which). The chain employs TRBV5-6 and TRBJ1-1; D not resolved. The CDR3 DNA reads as TGTGCCAGCAGCTTGGGGGCGCGGGTCGTGGCCACTGAAGCTTTCTTT. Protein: CASSLGARVVATEAFF. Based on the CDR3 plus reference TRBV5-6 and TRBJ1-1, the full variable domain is DAGVTQSPTHLIKTRGQQVTLRCSPKSGHDTVSWYQQALGQGPQFIFQYYEEEERQRGNFPDRFSGHQFPNYSSELNVNALLLGDSALYLCASSLGARVVATEAFFGQGTRLTVV.